These 11 T cell receptor beta chains originate from one sample sequenced in a study of shared clonotypes between healthy human individuals (dated by TCRdb to about 2020). The library was produced with the immunoSEQ multiplex PCR assay. TCRdb provides this immuneACCESS table in a form limited to in-frame rearrangements. Some clones are lacking; in checked studies, under half of them reflect an unresolved V gene, and why the rest are absent is not known. The sample table records about 2.1 million clones; 93% of these occur just once. The top ten constitute 1.5% to 2% of the sample. CD8 naive samples consisted of CD45RO-negative cells that were positively selected for CCR7, yielding a CD45RA+CCR7+ population without TemRA cells. Sequences were obtained from naive CD8+ T cells from PBMCs. Sample cell subset or site, as interpreted from the label and publication: CD45RA+CCR7+. These receptor sequences come from a man in his late teens or twenties in good health. Some clones in this sample may be carry-over from other donors' samples.

The J gene is TRBJ2-1, the V gene TRBV2; D may be TRBD1 (6 bases). There are 13 residues in the CDR3. Germline V lookup: CDR1 SNHLY, CDR2 FYNNEI. V lost 1 base, J lost 10 bases, and 11 bases lay in between. The CDR3 DNA reads as TGTGCCAGCAGTGAAGGGGGGCTGGGGGAGCAGTTCTTC. It specifies CASSEGGLGEQFF. Complete variable domain (other parts from reference TRBV2 and TRBJ2-1): EPEVTQTPSHQVTQMGQEVILRCVPISNHLYFYWYRQILGQKVEFLVSFYNNEISEKSEIFDDQFSVERPDGSNFTLKIRSTKLEDSAMYFCASSEGGLGEQFFGPGTRLTVL.

The chain links TRBV5-8 to TRBJ1-1; D might be TRBD1 (5 bases). CDR3 size: 15 residues. Trimming pared 0 bases from V and 0 bases from J, leaving 9 bases between. Germline loops: CDR1 SGHTS, CDR2 YDEGEE. The CDR3 protein is CASSLGGRMNTEAFF. The CDR3 nucleotides read TGTGCCAGCAGCTTGGGGGGACGGATGAACACTGAAGCTTTCTTT.

V gene TRBV25-1 combines with J gene TRBJ1-5; D gene unclear. Germline V lookup: CDR1 MGHDK, CDR2 SYGVNS. V shed 4 bases and J shed 4 bases, with 5 bases lying between them. There are 12 residues in the CDR3. CDR3 loop: CASSGGNQPQHF. DNA for the CDR3: TGTGCCAGCAGTGGAGGGAATCAGCCCCAGCATTTT.

V is TRBV5-4 and J is TRBJ2-5; D tentatively reads TRBD1 or TRBD2 (5 bases each). The CDR3 is made up of 15 amino acids. Trimming took 4 bases from V and 4 from J, leaving 17 bases between them. Germline V gene lookup returns CDR1 SGHNT and CDR2 YYREEE (reference sequence). The DNA of the CDR3 is TGTGCCAGCAGCACAACCGGGGCGGTATTAGAGACCCAGTACTTC. Encoded protein: CASSTTGAVLETQYF.

The chain links TRBV10-1 to TRBJ2-7, with TRBD1 matching over 9 bases. Germline V gene sequence: CDR1 WNHNN, CDR2 SYGVQD (reference sequence). With V trimmed by 2 bases and J by 3 bases, 11 bases remained unmatched. The CDR3 has 17 residues. CDR3 amino acids: CASSENYMGQGHYEQYF. CDR3 in DNA: TGCGCCAGCAGTGAGAATTATATGGGACAGGGACACTACGAGCAGTACTTC.

This clone appeared a few times. The same CDR3 is also encoded by other DNA sequences in this sample. The CDR3 protein is CASSLAIPNEQFF. In DNA form, the CDR3 reads TGTGCCAGCAGCTTAGCTATACCCAATGAGCAGTTCTTC. The chain uses TRBV7-9 and TRBJ2-1, with D unclear. Between the trimmed V and J ends, which lost 0 bases and 6 bases, there was a span of 6 bases. The CDR3 loop spans 13 amino acids. Germline CDR1 reads SEHNR; CDR2 reads FQNEAQ (reference sequence).

This chain links TRBV7-3 with TRBJ2-7, with D perhaps matching TRBD2 (7 bases). The germline V gene has CDR1 SGHTA and CDR2 FQGTGA. With 5 bases removed from V and 3 bases from J, the gap between germline ends came to 20 bases. This CDR3 is 16 amino acids long. CDR3 bases: TGTGCCAGCAGCCTGGTAGGGGGAGGGCAAGGCTACGAGCAGTACTTC. Translated, it gives CASSLVGGGQGYEQYF.

This chain connects TRBV10-3 to TRBJ2-5; the D gene could be TRBD1 or TRBD2 (5 bases each). From germline, CDR1 is ENHRY and CDR2 SYGVKD. The CDR3 contains 15 residues. Trimming removed 7 bases at V and 2 bases at J, with 17 bases between. In DNA, the CDR3 is TGTGCCATCATGATTGACGGGAAGGGGCAAGAGACCCAGTACTTC. Encoded protein: CAIMIDGKGQETQYF.

V is TRBV4-1 and J is TRBJ1-2, with D unclear. Per germline, CDR1 MGHRA and CDR2 YSYEKL. The CDR3 runs to 15 residues. Trimming removed 1 base at V and 5 bases at J, with 14 bases between. CDR3 region: CASSQVLGQIYGYTF. CDR3 coding DNA: TGCGCCAGCAGCCAAGTTCTGGGTCAAATATATGGCTACACCTTC.

V gene TRBV6-5 combines with J gene TRBJ2-7; 8 bases match TRBD1. Germline CDR1 MNHEY, CDR2 SVGAGI. Losses at the gene ends were 7 bases for V and 5 bases for J; bases not matched to a gene: 13. The CDR3 runs 15 residues. CDR3 amino acids: CASTKTETGVNEQYF. Here the CDR3 DNA reads TGTGCCAGCACTAAAACCGAGACAGGGGTCAACGAGCAGTACTTC.

The chain's CDR3 is CASSQKFSAYQETQYF. In DNA, the CDR3 is TGCGCCAGCAGCCAAAAGTTCTCCGCGTACCAAGAGACCCAGTACTTC. The V call is TRBV4-1, the J call TRBJ2-5, with D unclear. Germline CDR1 reads MGHRA; CDR2 reads YSYEKL. The V gene lost 2 bases and the J gene lost 0 bases, with 13 bases spanning the gap. The CDR3 spans 16 residues.